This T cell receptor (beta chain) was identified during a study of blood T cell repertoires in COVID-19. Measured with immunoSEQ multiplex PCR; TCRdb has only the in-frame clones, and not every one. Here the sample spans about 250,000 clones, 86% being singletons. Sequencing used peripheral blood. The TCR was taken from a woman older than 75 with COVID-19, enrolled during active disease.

The CDR3, as DNA: TGTGCCAGCAGCGTAGGGTCAGGGCAGGGAAACACCATATATTTT. Translation: CASSVGSGQGNTIYF. V and J are TRBV9 and TRBJ1-3, with D perhaps matching TRBD1 (5 bases). With 0 bases removed from V and 4 bases from J, the gap between germline ends came to 11 bases. Germline V gene lookup returns CDR1 SGDLS and CDR2 YYNGEE. The CDR3 spans 15 residues.